This note documents a single TCR beta chain sequence. Its antigen is as yet unknown. Ahead of sequencing, the ViraFEST assay grew antigen-specific CD4+ T cells using viral peptide pools. Having been cultured for about ten days, the cells underwent CD4+ T cell isolation. The vaccine recipients had no prior SARS-CoV-2 infection, with negative nucleocapsid antibodies. Wells of roughly 2.1 million PBMC each were grown with approximately 10 IU/ml IL-2 and approximately 10 ug/ml peptides. Fresh IL-2-containing medium replaced half the medium on days 3 and 7. This specimen comes from a study of vaccination effects on CD4 cells after COVID-19. Study in general: Participants were vaccinated with two doses of either the BNT162b2 or mRNA-1273 vaccine.

Unmatched junction bases numbered 14, after V lost 5 bases and J lost 5 bases. The length of the CDR3 is 16 residues. CDR1 is LGHDT, CDR2 YNNKEL, per germline (reference sequence). The protocol was immunoSEQ multiplex PCR, while the TCRdb copy is restricted to in-frame clones and leaves out a portion. The sample lists around 25,000 clones, around 75% seen once, with 10% in the top ten. Findings of the study overall: A shortage of convalescent patients and an absence of early post-infection timepoints characterized the study.

The J gene is TRBJ2-5, the V gene TRBV3-1 (or the pseudogene TRBV3-2), with TRBD1 matching over 7 bases. Sequenced material: CD4+ T cells from PBMCs cultured with HCoV-NL63 spike peptides, taken before COVID-19 vaccination. The TCR sequence derives from a human donor who received a COVID-19 vaccine. CDR3 DNA sequence: TGTGCCAGCAGCACTTCTTACAGGGGACGTGGGGAGACCCAGTACTTC. Translating gives CASSTSYRGRGETQYF.